A selection of T cell receptor beta chains follows, all from one sample in a study of radiotherapy plus CTLA-4 blockade in lung cancer. TCRdb's table, derived via immunoSEQ multiplex PCR, lists solely in-frame clones and lacks some. The sample gives about 95,000 clones, 83% of which show up once; around 0.8% is in the top ten. The sequencing used peripheral blood, collected from a patient treated with radiotherapy plus ipilimumab. These receptors were taken from a human donor with non-small cell lung cancer who had stable disease on radiotherapy plus ipilimumab. CDR3s include the opening cysteine and the closing phenylalanine or tryptophan. The D gene is left open where the match is weak. Size tells how often a clone was seen (once, few, many) or the class of an expanded clone, and some rows leave it out.

J gene,clone size,D gene,V gene,CDR3 protein,CDR3 DNA
TRBJ2-3,few,-,TRBV11-2,CASSLNSADTQYF,TGTGCCAGCAGCTTAAACTCAGCAGATACGCAGTATTTT
TRBJ2-3,-,TRBD2,TRBV19,CASSTGLAWGWDTQYF,TGTGCCAGTAGCACGGGACTAGCCTGGGGTTGGGATACGCAGTATTTT
TRBJ2-5,once,TRBD2,TRBV11-2,CASSSTGLAETQYF,TGTGCCAGCAGCTCCACCGGACTAGCCGAGACCCAGTACTTC
TRBJ1-1,-,TRBD1,TRBV6-6,CASSSGTGGEAFF,TGTGCCAGCAGTTCAGGGACAGGAGGCGAAGCTTTCTTT
TRBJ2-5,-,TRBD1,TRBV4-1,CASSQARRGTGDQETQYF,TGCGCCAGCAGCCAAGCAAGGCGGGGGACAGGGGACCAAGAGACCCAGTACTTC
TRBJ2-7,once,-,TRBV5-1,CASSTGSPPYEQYF,TGCGCCAGCAGCACGGGCTCTCCACCCTACGAGCAGTACTTC
TRBJ2-7,-,-,TRBV19,CASAPEGLYEQYF,TGTGCCAGCGCTCCTGAGGGTCTCTACGAGCAGTACTTC
TRBJ1-2,-,-,TRBV28,CASSSPGVQDLPNYGYTF,TGTGCCAGCAGTTCTCCAGGAGTACAAGATCTTCCTAACTATGGCTACACCTTC
TRBJ2-1,-,-,TRBV7-5,CARSPKVLAGDNEQFF,TGTGCCAGAAGCCCTAAGGTCCTAGCGGGGGACAATGAGCAGTTCTTC
TRBJ1-4,-,-,TRBV2,CASSEATGLNEKLFF,TGTGCCAGCAGTGAAGCGACCGGACTTAATGAAAAACTGTTTTTT
TRBJ2-3,-,TRBD2,TRBV28,CASRGTNTDTQYF,TGTGCCAGCAGGGGGACTAACACAGATACGCAGTATTTT
TRBJ2-7,-,TRBD1,TRBV5-1,CASSRDRGSSYEQYF,TGCGCCAGCAGCCGGGACAGGGGGAGCTCCTACGAGCAGTACTTC
TRBJ1-5,-,-,TRBV18,CASSPGTVNSNQPQHF,TGTGCCAGCTCACCGGGGACGGTGAATAGCAATCAGCCCCAGCATTTT
TRBJ1-5,-,-,TRBV6-1,CASSELQGRTPQHF,TGTGCCAGCAGTGAGTTACAGGGTAGGACGCCCCAGCATTTT
TRBJ1-1,few,-,TRBV2,CASSEGRGRTEAFF,TGTGCCAGCAGTGAGGGACGGGGGAGAACTGAAGCTTTCTTT
TRBJ2-3,-,TRBD2,TRBV19,CASSLLAGGSTDTQYF,TGTGCCAGTAGCCTGCTGGCGGGGGGGAGCACAGATACGCAGTATTTT
TRBJ2-3,-,-,TRBV30,CAWTEGVSDTQYF,TGTGCCTGGACTGAGGGGGTCTCAGATACGCAGTATTTT
TRBJ2-7,-,TRBD1,TRBV5-1,CASSGTGAYEQYF,TGCGCCAGCAGCGGGACAGGGGCCTACGAGCAGTACTTC
TRBJ1-5,-,-,TRBV2,CASSENRSGPQHF,TGTGCCAGCAGTGAAAACAGATCCGGGCCCCAGCATTTT
TRBJ2-2,-,TRBD1,TRBV9,CASSARQGESGELFF,TGTGCCAGCAGCGCCCGCCAGGGGGAGAGCGGGGAGCTGTTTTTT
TRBJ1-5,-,-,TRBV21-1,CASSKVRTGEGYSNQPQHF,TGTGCCAGCAGCAAAGTCAGGACAGGGGAGGGCTATAGCAATCAGCCCCAGCATTTT
TRBJ1-1,-,-,TRBV10-3,CAIKAGNKNTEAFF,TGTGCCATCAAGGCAGGGAATAAGAACACTGAAGCTTTCTTT
TRBJ2-6,once,-,TRBV30,CAWSKEAVAGANVLTF,TGTGCCTGGAGTAAGGAGGCGGTCGCTGGGGCCAACGTCCTGACTTTC
TRBJ1-6,-,-,TRBV12-5,CASDRRAREHNSPLHF,TGTGCTAGTGATCGGAGGGCCAGAGAGCACAATTCACCCCTCCACTTT
TRBJ2-3,-,TRBD1,TRBV4-2,CASSQNRQGATDTQYF,TGTGCCAGCAGCCAGAACCGACAGGGGGCAACAGATACGCAGTATTTT
TRBJ1-6,once,TRBD1,TRBV13,CASSPRDRGNSPLHF,TGTGCCAGCAGCCCCCGGGACAGGGGCAATTCACCCCTCCACTTT
TRBJ1-5,-,-,TRBV6-5,CASSRNSNQPQHF,TGTGCCAGCAGTCGAAATAGCAATCAGCCCCAGCATTTT
TRBJ2-3,-,-,TRBV30,CAWSVKQGSVDTQYF,TGTGCCTGGAGTGTCAAGCAGGGATCGGTAGATACGCAGTATTTT
TRBJ2-3,-,-,TRBV23-1,CASSQSHAFGTQYF,TGCGCCAGCAGTCAATCTCACGCGTTTGGTACGCAGTATTTT
TRBJ1-5,-,-,TRBV6-5,CASIRDPNQPQHF,TGTGCCAGCATAAGGGACCCCAATCAGCCCCAGCATTTT
TRBJ2-5,-,TRBD1,TRBV7-6,CASSLEDRGETQYF,TGTGCCAGCAGCTTAGAAGACAGGGGAGAGACCCAGTACTTC
TRBJ2-1,few,TRBD2,TRBV10-2,CASSGAGAGNEQFF,TGCGCCAGCAGTGGAGCGGGAGCAGGAAATGAGCAGTTCTTC
TRBJ2-1,-,-,TRBV7-2,CASSLGGTFNNEQFF,TGTGCCAGCAGCTTAGGGGGGACTTTTAACAATGAGCAGTTCTTC